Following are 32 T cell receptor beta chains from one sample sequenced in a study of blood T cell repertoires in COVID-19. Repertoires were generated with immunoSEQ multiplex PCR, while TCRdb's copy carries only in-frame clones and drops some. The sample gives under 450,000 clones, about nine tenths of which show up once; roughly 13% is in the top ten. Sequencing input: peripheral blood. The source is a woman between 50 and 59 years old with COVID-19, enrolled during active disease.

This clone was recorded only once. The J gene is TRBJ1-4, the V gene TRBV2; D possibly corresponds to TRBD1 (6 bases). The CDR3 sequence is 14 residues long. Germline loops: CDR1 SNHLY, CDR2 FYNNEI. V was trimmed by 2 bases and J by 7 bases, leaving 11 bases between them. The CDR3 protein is CASSERGLGEKLFF. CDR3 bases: TGTGCCAGCAGTGAAAGGGGGTTAGGTGAAAAACTGTTTTTT.

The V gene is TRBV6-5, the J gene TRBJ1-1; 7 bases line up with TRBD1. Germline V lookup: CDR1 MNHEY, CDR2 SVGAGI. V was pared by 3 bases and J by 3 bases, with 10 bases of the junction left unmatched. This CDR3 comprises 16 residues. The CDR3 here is CASSYSQGVRDTEAFF. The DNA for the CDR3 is TGTGCCAGCAGTTATTCCCAGGGGGTGCGCGACACTGAAGCTTTCTTT.

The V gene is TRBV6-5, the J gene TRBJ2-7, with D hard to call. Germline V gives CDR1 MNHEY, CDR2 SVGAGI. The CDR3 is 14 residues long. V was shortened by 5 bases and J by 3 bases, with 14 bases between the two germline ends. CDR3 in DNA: TGTGCCAGCAGTCGCGACGGAGATCTCTACGAGCAGTACTTC. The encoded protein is CASSRDGDLYEQYF.

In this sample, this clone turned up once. CDR3 region: CASSVGGTSTNNYGYTF. The CDR3, as DNA: TGTGCCAGCAGCGTAGGAGGAACGAGCACCAATAACTATGGCTACACCTTC. This rearrangement joins TRBV9 to TRBJ1-2; no clear D gene. The V end lost 0 bases, the J end lost 1 base, and 16 bases lay between the germline ends. Germline CDR1 and CDR2: SGDLS and YYNGEE. The CDR3 sequence is 17 residues long.

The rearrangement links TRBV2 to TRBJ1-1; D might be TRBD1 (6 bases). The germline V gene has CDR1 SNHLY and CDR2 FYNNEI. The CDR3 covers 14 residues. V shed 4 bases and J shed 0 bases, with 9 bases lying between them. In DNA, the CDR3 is TGTGCCAGCAGTGTTTGGACAGTGAACACTGAAGCTTTCTTT. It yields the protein CASSVWTVNTEAFF.

As DNA, the CDR3 is TGTGCCAGCAGCTGGAGCGGCACAGATACGCAGTATTTT. It encodes CASSWSGTDTQYF. The V and J genes are TRBV2 and TRBJ2-3; D gene unclear. Germline values: CDR1 SNHLY, CDR2 FYNNEI. The V end was cut by 6 bases, the J end by 1 base, with 8 bases between. The CDR3 is made up of 13 amino acids.

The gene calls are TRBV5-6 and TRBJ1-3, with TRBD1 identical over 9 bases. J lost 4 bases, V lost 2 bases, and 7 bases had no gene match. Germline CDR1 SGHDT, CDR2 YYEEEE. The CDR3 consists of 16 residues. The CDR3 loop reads CASSFGVGTGGNTIYF. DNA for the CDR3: TGTGCCAGCAGCTTTGGAGTCGGGACAGGGGGAAACACCATATATTTT.

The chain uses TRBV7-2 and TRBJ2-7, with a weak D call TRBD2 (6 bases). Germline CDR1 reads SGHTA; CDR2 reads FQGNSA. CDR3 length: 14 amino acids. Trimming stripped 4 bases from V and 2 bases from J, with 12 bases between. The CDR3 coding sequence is TGTGCCAGCAGCTCCGGGACTTTTCCCTACGAGCAGTACTTC. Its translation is CASSSGTFPYEQYF.

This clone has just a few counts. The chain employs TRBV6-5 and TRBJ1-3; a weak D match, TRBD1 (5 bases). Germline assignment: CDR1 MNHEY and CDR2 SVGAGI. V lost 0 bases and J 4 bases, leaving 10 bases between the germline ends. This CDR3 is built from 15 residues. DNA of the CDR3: TGTGCCAGCAGTTACTCGAAGGCAGGGGGAAACACCATATATTTT. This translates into CASSYSKAGGNTIYF.

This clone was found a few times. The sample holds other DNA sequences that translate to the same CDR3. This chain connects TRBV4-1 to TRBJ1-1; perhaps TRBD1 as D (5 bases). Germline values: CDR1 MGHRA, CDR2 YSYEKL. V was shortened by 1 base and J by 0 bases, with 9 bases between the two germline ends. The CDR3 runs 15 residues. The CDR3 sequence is CASSQGQGMNTEAFF. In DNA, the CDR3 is TGCGCCAGCAGCCAAGGGCAGGGTATGAACACTGAAGCTTTCTTT.

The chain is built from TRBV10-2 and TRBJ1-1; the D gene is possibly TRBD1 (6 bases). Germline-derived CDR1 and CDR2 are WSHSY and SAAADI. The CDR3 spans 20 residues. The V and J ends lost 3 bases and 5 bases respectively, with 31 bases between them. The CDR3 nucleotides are TGCGCCAGCAGTGAAATGGGGGGCGGGGGTTGGGGAAATATGATGACTGAAGCTTTCTTT. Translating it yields CASSEMGGGGWGNMMTEAFF.

The CDR3, as DNA: TGTGCCAGCAGCACTAGACAAGGGACAGGATCCACCGAGCAGTACTTC. Its protein product is CASSTRQGTGSTEQYF. This chain joins TRBV7-2 and TRBJ2-7; the match to TRBD1 covers 8 bases. The CDR3 spans 16 residues. Germline CDR1 reads SGHTA; CDR2 reads FQGNSA. Germline trimming cut 5 bases from V and 6 bases from J; bases unmatched to any gene: 15.

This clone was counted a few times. CDR3 coding DNA: TGTGCCAGCAGTTTCCTTCAGACAGGGCCTGGAAACACCATATATTTT. It specifies CASSFLQTGPGNTIYF. The chain is built from TRBV6-2 or TRBV6-3 and TRBJ1-3; TRBD1 agrees at 7 bases. Germline V gene data show CDR1 as MNHEY and CDR2 as SVGEGT. This CDR3 spans 16 amino acids. V trimming: 4 bases; J trimming: 2 bases; junction bases outside the gene matches: 8.

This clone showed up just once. CDR3 DNA sequence: TGTGCCAGCAGTTACGGGACAGGGGGAAGATCACCCCTCCACTTT. Translating it yields CASSYGTGGRSPLHF. The V gene is TRBV6-5, the J gene TRBJ1-6, with 11 bases aligning to TRBD1. Trimming at V came to 2 bases and at J to 10 bases, leaving 4 bases not matched to a gene. CDR1 and CDR2 from the germline V gene are MNHEY and SVGAGI. This CDR3 spans 15 amino acids.

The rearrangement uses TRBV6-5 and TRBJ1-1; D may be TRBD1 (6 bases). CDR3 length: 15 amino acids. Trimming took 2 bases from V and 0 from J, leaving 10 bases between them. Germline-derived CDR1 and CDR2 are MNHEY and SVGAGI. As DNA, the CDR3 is TGTGCCAGCAGTTACGCTGGACAGTTGAACACTGAAGCTTTCTTT. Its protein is CASSYAGQLNTEAFF.

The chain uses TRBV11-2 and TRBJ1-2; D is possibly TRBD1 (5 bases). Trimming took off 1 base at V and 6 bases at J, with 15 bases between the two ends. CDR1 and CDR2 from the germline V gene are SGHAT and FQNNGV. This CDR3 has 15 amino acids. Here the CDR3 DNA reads TGTGCCAGCAGCTTAGTGGGCTCGGGGGGTCATGGCTACACCTTC. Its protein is CASSLVGSGGHGYTF. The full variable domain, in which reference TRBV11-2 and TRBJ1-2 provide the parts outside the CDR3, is EAGVAQSPRYKIIEKRQSVAFWCNPISGHATLYWYQQILGQGPKLLIQFQNNGVVDDSQLPKDRFSAERLKGVDSTLKIQPAKLEDSAVYLCASSLVGSGGHGYTFGSGTRLTVV.

CDR3 amino acids: CASRTGGGNSPLHF. The CDR3 DNA follows: TGTGCCAGCAGGACAGGGGGCGGCAATTCACCCCTCCACTTT. The J gene is TRBJ1-6, the V gene TRBV27, with TRBD1 matching over 10 bases. Germline lookup yields CDR1 MNHEY and CDR2 SMNVEV (reference sequence). V lost 6 bases, J lost 7 bases, and 3 bases stayed unmatched. The CDR3 is 14 amino acids.

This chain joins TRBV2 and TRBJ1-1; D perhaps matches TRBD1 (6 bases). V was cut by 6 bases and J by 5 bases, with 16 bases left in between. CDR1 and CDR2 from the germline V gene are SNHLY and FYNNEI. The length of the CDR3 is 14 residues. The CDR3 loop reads CASRVQGPGTEAFF. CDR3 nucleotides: TGTGCCAGCAGGGTACAGGGTCCGGGGACTGAAGCTTTCTTT. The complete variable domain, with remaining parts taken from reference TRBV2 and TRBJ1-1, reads EPEVTQTPSHQVTQMGQEVILRCVPISNHLYFYWYRQILGQKVEFLVSFYNNEISEKSEIFDDQFSVERPDGSNFTLKIRSTKLEDSAMYFCASRVQGPGTEAFFGQGTRLTVV.

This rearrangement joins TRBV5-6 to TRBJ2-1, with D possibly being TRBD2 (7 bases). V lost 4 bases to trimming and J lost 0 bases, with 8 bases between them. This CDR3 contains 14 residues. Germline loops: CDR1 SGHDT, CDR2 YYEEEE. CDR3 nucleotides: TGTGCCAGCAGCGGGGGGGCCTCCTACAATGAGCAGTTCTTC. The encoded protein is CASSGGASYNEQFF.

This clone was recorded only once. The DNA of the CDR3 is TGTGCCAGCTCTTTCCGGGACAGGGCGGGCGAGCAGTACTTC. Its translation is CASSFRDRAGEQYF. The chain employs TRBV18 and TRBJ2-7; 9 bases line up with TRBD1. Per germline, CDR1 KGHSH and CDR2 LQKENI. J gave up 6 bases and V 6 bases, and 9 bases lay outside the gene matches. There are 14 residues in the CDR3.

The CDR3 nucleotides are TGCGCCAGCAGTTCCGGACAGAGAAGCTTCCAAGAGACCCAGTACTTC. Residues: CASSSGQRSFQETQYF. The genes are TRBV5-1 and TRBJ2-5; perhaps TRBD1 as D (6 bases). This CDR3 is 16 amino acids long. Trimming stripped 5 bases from V and 1 base from J, with 18 bases between. The germline V gene has CDR1 SGHRS and CDR2 YFSETQ.

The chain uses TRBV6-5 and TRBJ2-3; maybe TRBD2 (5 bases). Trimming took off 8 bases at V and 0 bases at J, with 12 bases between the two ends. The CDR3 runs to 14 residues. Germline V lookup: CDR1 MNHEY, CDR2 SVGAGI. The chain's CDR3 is CASASPGSTDTQYF. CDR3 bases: TGTGCCAGCGCGTCACCGGGGAGCACAGATACGCAGTATTTT.

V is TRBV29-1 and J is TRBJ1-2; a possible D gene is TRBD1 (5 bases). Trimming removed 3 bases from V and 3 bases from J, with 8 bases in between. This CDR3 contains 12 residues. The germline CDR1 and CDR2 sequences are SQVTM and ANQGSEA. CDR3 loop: CSVEQGYYGYTF. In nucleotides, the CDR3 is TGCAGCGTTGAGCAGGGATACTATGGCTACACCTTC.

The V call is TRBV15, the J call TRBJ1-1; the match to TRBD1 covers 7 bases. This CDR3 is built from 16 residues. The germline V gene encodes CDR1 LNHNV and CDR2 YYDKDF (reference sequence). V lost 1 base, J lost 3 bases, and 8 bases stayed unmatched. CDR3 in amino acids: CATSRGRTTGYTEAFF. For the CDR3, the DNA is TGTGCCACCAGCAGAGGCCGCACGACAGGGTACACTGAAGCTTTCTTT.

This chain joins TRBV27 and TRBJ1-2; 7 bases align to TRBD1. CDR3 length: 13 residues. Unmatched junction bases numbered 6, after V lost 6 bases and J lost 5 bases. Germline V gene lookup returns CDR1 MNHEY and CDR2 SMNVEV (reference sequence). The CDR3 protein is CASRTGISYGYTF. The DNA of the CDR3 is TGTGCCAGCAGGACAGGGATCTCGTATGGCTACACCTTC.

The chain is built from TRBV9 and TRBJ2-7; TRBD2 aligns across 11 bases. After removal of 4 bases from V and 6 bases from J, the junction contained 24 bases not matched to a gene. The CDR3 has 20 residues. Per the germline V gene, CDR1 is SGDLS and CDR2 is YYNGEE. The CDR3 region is CASSPRGGTRLAGRLSEQYF. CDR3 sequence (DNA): TGTGCCAGCAGCCCCCGAGGAGGTACAAGACTAGCGGGGCGTCTGAGCGAGCAGTACTTC. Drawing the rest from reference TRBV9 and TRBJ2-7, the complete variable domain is DSGVTQTPKHLITATGQRVTLRCSPRSGDLSVYWYQQSLDQGLQFLIQYYNGEERAKGNILERFSAQQFPDLHSELNLSSLELGDSALYFCASSPRGGTRLAGRLSEQYFGPGTRLTVT.

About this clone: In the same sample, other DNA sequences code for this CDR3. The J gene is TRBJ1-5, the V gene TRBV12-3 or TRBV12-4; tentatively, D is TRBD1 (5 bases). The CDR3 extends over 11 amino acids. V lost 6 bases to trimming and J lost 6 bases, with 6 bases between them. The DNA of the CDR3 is TGTGCCAGCAGCCAGGGTCAGCCCCAGCATTTT. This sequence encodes CASSQGQPQHF.

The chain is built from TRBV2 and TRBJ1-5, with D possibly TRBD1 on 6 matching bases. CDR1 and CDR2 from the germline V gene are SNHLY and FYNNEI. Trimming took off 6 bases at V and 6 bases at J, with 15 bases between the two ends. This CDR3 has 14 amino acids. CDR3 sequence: CASRAGTLGQPQHF. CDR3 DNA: TGTGCCAGCAGAGCCGGGACATTGGGTCAGCCCCAGCATTTT. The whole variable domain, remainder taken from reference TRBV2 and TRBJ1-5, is EPEVTQTPSHQVTQMGQEVILRCVPISNHLYFYWYRQILGQKVEFLVSFYNNEISEKSEIFDDQFSVERPDGSNFTLKIRSTKLEDSAMYFCASRAGTLGQPQHFGDGTRLSIL.

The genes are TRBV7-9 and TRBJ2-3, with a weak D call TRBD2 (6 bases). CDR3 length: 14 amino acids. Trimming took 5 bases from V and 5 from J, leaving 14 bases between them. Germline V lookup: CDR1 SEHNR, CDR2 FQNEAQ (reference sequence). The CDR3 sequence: CASSGGLYGDTQYF. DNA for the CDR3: TGTGCCAGCAGCGGGGGACTGTACGGAGATACGCAGTATTTT.

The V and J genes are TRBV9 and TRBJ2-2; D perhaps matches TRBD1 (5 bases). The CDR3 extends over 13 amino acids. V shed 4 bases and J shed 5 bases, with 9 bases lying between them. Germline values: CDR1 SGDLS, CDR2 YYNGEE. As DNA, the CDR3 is TGTGCCAGCAGCCACCCAGGGACCGGGGAGCTGTTTTTT. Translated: CASSHPGTGELFF.

CDR3 region: CSATGEGYTF. DNA for the CDR3: TGCAGTGCCACGGGGGAAGGCTACACCTTC. The chain has TRBV20-1 and TRBJ1-2; D may be TRBD1 (5 bases). Trimming removed 6 bases from V and 8 bases from J, with 10 bases in between. The CDR3 is made up of 10 amino acids. Germline assignment: CDR1 DFQATT and CDR2 SNEGSKA (reference sequence).

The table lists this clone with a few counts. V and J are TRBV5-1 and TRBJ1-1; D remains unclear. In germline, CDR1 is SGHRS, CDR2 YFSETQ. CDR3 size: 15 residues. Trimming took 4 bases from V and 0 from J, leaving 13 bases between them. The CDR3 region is CASSPALGMNTEAFF. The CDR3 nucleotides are TGCGCCAGCAGCCCAGCCCTAGGAATGAACACTGAAGCTTTCTTT. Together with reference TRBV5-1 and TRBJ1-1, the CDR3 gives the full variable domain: KAGVTQTPRYLIKTRGQQVTLSCSPISGHRSVSWYQQTPGQGLQFLFEYFSETQRNKGNFPGRFSGRQFSNSRSEMNVSTLELGDSALYLCASSPALGMNTEAFFGQGTRLTVV.